This TCR beta chain was profiled in a study of tumor-infiltrating lymphocytes in oesophageal squamous cell carcinoma. The V segment lost 0 bases and the J segment 2 bases; nucleotides outside the gene matches: 5. The CDR3 has 16 residues. The germline V gene has CDR1 LGHNT and CDR2 FRNRAP. TCRdb reanalysed the PCR reads using MiXCR and keeps one entry per CDR3 protein. The sample shows 15,000 to 25,000 distinct CDR3 sequences, less than 45% of them seen only once. This clonotype is a singleton in its sample. This TCR came from a male donor with esophageal squamous cell carcinoma. V is TRBV12-5 and J is TRBJ2-3; the match to TRBD2 covers 7 bases. The sequencing input was normal esophageal tissue next to the tumor. DNA of the CDR3: TGTGCTAGTGGTTTGGTTCCTAGCGGACTCACAGATACGCAGTATTTT. Translation gives CASGLVPSGLTDTQYF. Full variable domain (missing parts from reference TRBV12-5 and TRBJ2-3): DARVTQTPRHKVTEMGQEVTMRCQPILGHNTVFWYRQTMMQGLELLAYFRNRAPLDDSGMPKDRFSAEMPDATLATLKIQPSEPRDSAVYFCASGLVPSGLTDTQYFGPGTRLTVL.